This TCR beta chain was identified during a study of blood T cell repertoires in COVID-19. Turning to the study itself: Some COVID-19 samples were acute and others convalescent; all came from the United States, Italy and Spain.

Clones were read by immunoSEQ multiplex PCR, and TCRdb kept only the in-frame ones, dropping some. This table has 190,000 or so clones, 75% to 90% appearing once. Material: peripheral blood. The clonotype originates from a man aged 35 to 55 with acute or convalescent COVID-19.

The CDR3 reads CASSQGTSAWAETQYF. DNA of the CDR3: TGTGCCAGCAGCCAGGGCACTAGCGCCTGGGCAGAGACCCAGTACTTC. V gene TRBV14 combines with J gene TRBJ2-5; TRBD2 matches at 7 bases. The V segment lost 3 bases and the J segment 4 bases; nucleotides outside the gene matches: 11. This CDR3 is 16 amino acids long. The germline V gene encodes CDR1 SGHDN and CDR2 FVKESK.